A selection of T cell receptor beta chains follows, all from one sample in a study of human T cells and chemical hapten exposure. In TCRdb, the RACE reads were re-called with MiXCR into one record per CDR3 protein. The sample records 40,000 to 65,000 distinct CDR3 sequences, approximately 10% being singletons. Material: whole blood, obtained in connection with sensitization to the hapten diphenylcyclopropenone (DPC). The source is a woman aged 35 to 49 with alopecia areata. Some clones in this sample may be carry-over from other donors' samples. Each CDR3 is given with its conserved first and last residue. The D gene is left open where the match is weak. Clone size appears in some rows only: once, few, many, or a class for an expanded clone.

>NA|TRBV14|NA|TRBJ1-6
TGTGCCAGCAGCCAATTTCCGGGACCGGATTCACCCCTCCACTTT
CASSQFPGPDSPLHF
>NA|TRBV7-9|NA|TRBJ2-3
TGTGCCAGCAGCTTAGACGGTCCAGATACGCAGTATTTT
CASSLDGPDTQYF
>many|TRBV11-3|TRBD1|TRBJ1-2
TGTGCCAGCAGCCCACAGGGGGCGGGGGGCTACACCTTC
CASSPQGAGGYTF
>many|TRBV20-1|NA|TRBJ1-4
TGCAGTGCTAGGCCCGAGGGGGTTTGGGAAAAACTGTTTTTT
CSARPEGVWEKLFF
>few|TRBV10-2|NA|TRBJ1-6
TGCGCCAGCAGCCCCGTGGGCGAAGTAGCTTCACCCCTCCACTTT
CASSPVGEVASPLHF
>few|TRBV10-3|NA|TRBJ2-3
TGTGCCATCAGCCTCTTTCCTTCTAGCACAGATACGCAGTATTTT
CAISLFPSSTDTQYF
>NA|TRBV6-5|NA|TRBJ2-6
TGTGCCAGCAGTTACCCGGCACAGGGAGGACCTGGGGCCAACGTCCTGACTTTC
CASSYPAQGGPGANVLTF
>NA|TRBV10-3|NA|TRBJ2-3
TGTGCCATCAGTGCCCAACGGGACGGACCGTCCACAGATACGCAGTATTTT
CAISAQRDGPSTDTQYF
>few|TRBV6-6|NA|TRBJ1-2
TGTGCCAGCAGACCCCCTGGACGAGATGGCTACACCTTC
CASRPPGRDGYTF
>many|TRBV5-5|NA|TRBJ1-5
TGTGCCAGCAGCTGGGGGGTCGGCAATCAGCCCCAGCATTTT
CASSWGVGNQPQHF
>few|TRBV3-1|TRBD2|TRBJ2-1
TGTGCCAGCAGCCAAACTCCCGGGGGGGCCGCTTCCTACAATGAGCAGTTCTTC
CASSQTPGGAASYNEQFF
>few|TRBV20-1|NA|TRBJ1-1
TGCAGTGCCCGATCCGCAGGTCCGAACACTGAAGCTTTCTTT
CSARSAGPNTEAFF
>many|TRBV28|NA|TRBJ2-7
TGTGCCAGCAGTTCGACAGGGAGGAGCGTCGGGCAGTACTTC
CASSSTGRSVGQYF
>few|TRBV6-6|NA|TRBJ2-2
TGTGCCAGCGGTGGGGCGGCCACCGGGGAGCTGTTTTTT
CASGGAATGELFF
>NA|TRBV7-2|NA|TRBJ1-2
TGTGCCAGCAGCCCGGCACTTGGGTATGGCTACACCTTC
CASSPALGYGYTF
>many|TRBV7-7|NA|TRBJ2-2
TGTGCTAGCAGCTTAGCGCTTTTCCCTAACACCGGGGAGCTGTTTTTT
CASSLALFPNTGELFF
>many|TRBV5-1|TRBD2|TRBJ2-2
TGCGCCAGCAGCCGACTAGCGGATCGCACCGGGGAGCTGTTTTTT
CASSRLADRTGELFF
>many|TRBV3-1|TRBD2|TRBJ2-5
TGTGCCAGCAAGGAGGCTAGCGGGAGGGCCAAGTACTTC
CASKEASGRAKYF
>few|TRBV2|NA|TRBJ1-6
TGTGCCAGCAGTGAAGGGGTTGGACAGTTCCCTATCATTACCTATAATTCACCCCTCCACTTT
CASSEGVGQFPIITYNSPLHF
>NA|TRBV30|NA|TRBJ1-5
TGTGCCTGGAGCGGCAGGGTTGGACAGCCCCAGCATTTT
CAWSGRVGQPQHF
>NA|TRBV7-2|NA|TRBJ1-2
TGTGCCAGCAGCTCCGGGAACAACGGCTACACCTTC
CASSSGNNGYTF
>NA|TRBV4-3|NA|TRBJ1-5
TGCGCCAGCAGCCAAGATAACCAGCCTTATCAGCCCCAGCATTTT
CASSQDNQPYQPQHF
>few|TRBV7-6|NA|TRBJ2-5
TGTGCCAGCAGCGAGACTTCCCCAGGGGCTGGAGAGACCCAGTACTTC
CASSETSPGAGETQYF
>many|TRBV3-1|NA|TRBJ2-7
TGTGCCAGCAGCCCCCCCGGACGCAGCTCCTACGAGCAGTACTTC
CASSPPGRSSYEQYF
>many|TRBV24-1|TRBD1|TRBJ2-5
TGTGCCACCAGTGATCCCACGAGGGGGCGCAGGGAGACCCAGTACTTC
CATSDPTRGRRETQYF
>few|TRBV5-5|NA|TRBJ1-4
TGTGCCAGCAGCTTTACATTGAGGGAAAAACTGTTTTTT
CASSFTLREKLFF
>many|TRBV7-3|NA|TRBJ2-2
TGTGCCAGCAGCAGTTTTAGCGGATCGAACACCGGGGAGCTGTTTTTT
CASSSFSGSNTGELFF
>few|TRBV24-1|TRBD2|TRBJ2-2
TGTGCCACCAGTTTGACTAGCCGGAACACCGGGGAGCTGTTTTTT
CATSLTSRNTGELFF
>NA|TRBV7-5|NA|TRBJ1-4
NA
CISVPEAHGTPLSENEKLFF
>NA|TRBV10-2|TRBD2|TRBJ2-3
TGCGCCAGCGAGTCTAGCGGAAGCACAGATACGCAGTATTTT
CASESSGSTDTQYF
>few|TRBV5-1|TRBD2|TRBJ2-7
TGCGCCAGCAGCTCAACCCGGACTAGCGGTTACTACGAGCAGTACTTC
CASSSTRTSGYYEQYF
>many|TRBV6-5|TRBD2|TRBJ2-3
TGTGCCAGCAGTTACGAGGCTAGCGGCATGCATACGCAGTATTTT
CASSYEASGMHTQYF
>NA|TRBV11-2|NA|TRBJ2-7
TGTGCCAGCAGCCCCCAGGCGGGGCACGAGCAGTACTTC
CASSPQAGHEQYF
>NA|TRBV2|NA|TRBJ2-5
TGTGCCAGGGGAGGCCGGACTCAAGAGACCCAGTACTTC
CARGGRTQETQYF
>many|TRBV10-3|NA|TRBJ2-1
TGTGCCATCAGCGCGAGGGGGTCCTACTCCTACAATGAGCAGTTCTTC
CAISARGSYSYNEQFF
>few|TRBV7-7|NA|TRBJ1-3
TGTGCCAGCAGCGCAGGTGGGGACGGAAACACCATATATTTT
CASSAGGDGNTIYF
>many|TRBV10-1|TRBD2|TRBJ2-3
TGCGCCAGCAGTGAGTCGATAGCGGGAGGGATCCCAGATACGCAGTATTTT
CASSESIAGGIPDTQYF
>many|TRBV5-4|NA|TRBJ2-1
TGTGCCAGCAGCTTGGAGCTAGCTAATGAGCAGTTCTTC
CASSLELANEQFF
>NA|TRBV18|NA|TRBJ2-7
TGTGCCAGCTCTCCCCGGGACGGAACCTACGAGCAGTACTTC
CASSPRDGTYEQYF
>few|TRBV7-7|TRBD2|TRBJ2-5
TGTGCTAGCAGCTTAGGAAGGACTAGTAGAGAGACCCAGTACTTC
CASSLGRTSRETQYF
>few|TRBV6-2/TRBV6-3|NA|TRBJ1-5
TGTGCCAGCAGTCCACGGGGCACCTCCACCTATAGCAATCAGCCCCAGCATTTT
CASSPRGTSTYSNQPQHF